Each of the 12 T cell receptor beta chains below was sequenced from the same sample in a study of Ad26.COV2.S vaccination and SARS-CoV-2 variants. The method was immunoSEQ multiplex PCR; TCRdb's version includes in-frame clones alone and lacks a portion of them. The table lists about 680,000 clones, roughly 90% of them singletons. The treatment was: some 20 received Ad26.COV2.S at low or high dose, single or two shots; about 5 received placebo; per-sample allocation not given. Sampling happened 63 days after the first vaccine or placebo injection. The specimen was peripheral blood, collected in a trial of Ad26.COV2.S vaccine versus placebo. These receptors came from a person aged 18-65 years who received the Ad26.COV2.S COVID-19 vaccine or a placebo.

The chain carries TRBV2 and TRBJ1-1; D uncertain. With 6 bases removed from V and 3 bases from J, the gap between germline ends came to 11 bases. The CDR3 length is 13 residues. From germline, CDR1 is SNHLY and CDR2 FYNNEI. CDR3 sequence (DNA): TGTGCCAGCAGGACGGCGAGGTACACTGAAGCTTTCTTT. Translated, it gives CASRTARYTEAFF. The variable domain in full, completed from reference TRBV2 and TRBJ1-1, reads EPEVTQTPSHQVTQMGQEVILRCVPISNHLYFYWYRQILGQKVEFLVSFYNNEISEKSEIFDDQFSVERPDGSNFTLKIRSTKLEDSAMYFCASRTARYTEAFFGQGTRLTVV.

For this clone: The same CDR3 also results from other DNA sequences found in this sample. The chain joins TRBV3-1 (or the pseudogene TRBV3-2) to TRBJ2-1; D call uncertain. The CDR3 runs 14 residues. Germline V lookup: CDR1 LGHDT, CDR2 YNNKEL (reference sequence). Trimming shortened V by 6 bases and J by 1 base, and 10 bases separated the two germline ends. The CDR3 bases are TGTGCCAGCAGTCCCGGGTCTTCCTACAATGAGCAGTTCTTC. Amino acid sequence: CASSPGSSYNEQFF.

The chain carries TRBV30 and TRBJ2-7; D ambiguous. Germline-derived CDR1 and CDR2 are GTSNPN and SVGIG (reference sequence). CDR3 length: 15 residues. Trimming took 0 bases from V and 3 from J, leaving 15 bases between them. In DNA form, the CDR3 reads TGTGCCTGGAGTGTACGAAGCTCCTTACGCTACGAGCAGTACTTC. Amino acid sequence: CAWSVRSSLRYEQYF.

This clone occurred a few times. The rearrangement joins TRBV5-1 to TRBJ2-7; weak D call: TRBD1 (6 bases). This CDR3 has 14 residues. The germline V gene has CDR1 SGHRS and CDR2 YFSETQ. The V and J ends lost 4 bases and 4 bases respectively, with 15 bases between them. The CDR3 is CASSVGQSAYEQYF. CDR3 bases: TGCGCCAGCAGCGTAGGACAGAGTGCTTACGAGCAGTACTTC.

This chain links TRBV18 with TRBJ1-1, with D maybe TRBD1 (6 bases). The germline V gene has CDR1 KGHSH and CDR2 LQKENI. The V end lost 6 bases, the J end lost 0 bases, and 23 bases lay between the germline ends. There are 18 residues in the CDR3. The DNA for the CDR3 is TGTGCCAGCTCGTCTGCGCTCAAAAGGGGGGGTCTGAACACTGAAGCTTTCTTT. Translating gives CASSSALKRGGLNTEAFF.

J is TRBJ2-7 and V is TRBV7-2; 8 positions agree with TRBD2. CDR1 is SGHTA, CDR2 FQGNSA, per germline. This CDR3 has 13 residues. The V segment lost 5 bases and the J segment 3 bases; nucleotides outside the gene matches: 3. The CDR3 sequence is CASSPSGGYEQYF. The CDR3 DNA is TGTGCCAGCAGCCCAAGCGGGGGCTACGAGCAGTACTTC.

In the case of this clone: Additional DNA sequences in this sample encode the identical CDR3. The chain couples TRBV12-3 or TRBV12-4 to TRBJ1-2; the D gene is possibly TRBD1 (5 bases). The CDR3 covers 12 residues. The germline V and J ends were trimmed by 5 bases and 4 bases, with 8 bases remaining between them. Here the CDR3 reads CASSPGGYGYTF. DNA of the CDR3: TGTGCCAGCAGTCCCGGGGGCTATGGCTACACCTTC.

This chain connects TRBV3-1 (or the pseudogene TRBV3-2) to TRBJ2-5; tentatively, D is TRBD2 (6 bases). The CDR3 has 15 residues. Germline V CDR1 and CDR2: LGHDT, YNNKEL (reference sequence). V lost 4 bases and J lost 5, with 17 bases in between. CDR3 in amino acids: CASSLRETRGETQYF. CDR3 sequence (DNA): TGTGCCAGCAGCCTTCGGGAGACCCGGGGGGAGACCCAGTACTTC.

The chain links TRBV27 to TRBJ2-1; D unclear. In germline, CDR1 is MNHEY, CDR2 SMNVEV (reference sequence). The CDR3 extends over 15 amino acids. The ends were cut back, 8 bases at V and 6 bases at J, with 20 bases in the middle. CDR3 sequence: CASCLSRVVCNEQFF. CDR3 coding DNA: TGTGCCAGCTGCCTATCACGGGTGGTTTGCAATGAGCAGTTCTTC.

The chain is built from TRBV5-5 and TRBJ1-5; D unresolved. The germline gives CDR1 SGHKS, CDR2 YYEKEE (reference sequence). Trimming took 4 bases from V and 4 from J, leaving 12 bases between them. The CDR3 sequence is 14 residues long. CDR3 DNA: TGTGCCAGCAGCCCTGTCGGTAAAAATCAGCCCCAGCATTTT. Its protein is CASSPVGKNQPQHF.

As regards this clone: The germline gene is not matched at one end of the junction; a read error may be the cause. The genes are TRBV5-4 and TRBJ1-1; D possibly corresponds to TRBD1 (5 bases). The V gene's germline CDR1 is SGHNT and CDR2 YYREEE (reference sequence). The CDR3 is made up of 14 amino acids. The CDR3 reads CAGSAQSGPSQAFF. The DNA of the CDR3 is TGTGCCGGCAGCGCACAGTCGGGGCCCAGCCAAGCTTTCTTT.

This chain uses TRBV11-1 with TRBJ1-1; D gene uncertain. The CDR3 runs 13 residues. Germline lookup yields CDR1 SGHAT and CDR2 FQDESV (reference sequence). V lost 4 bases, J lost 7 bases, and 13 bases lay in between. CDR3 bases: TGTGCCAGCAGCTCCGGTCTCCTCTTTGAAGCTTTCTTT. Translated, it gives CASSSGLLFEAFF.